Presented here are 9 T cell receptor beta chains from one specimen sequenced in a study of blood T cells in healthy people across ages. A sample-barcoded 5' primer and a J-beta primer mix were used in a second PCR of about 7 to 12 cycles. TCRdb re-analysed the 5' RACE reads in MiXCR, keeping a single row per CDR3 protein. This table holds around 2 million distinct CDR3 sequences, more than 35% found once. Sequences were obtained from blood. These receptors were collected from a human donor in good health.

J is TRBJ1-5 and V is TRBV6-6; D is uncertain. The germline CDR1 and CDR2 sequences are MNHNY and SVGAGI (reference sequence). Trimming took 0 bases from V and 15 from J, leaving 12 bases between them. This CDR3 region has 12 residues. The CDR3 sequence: CASSYSDTERHF. The CDR3, as DNA: TGTGCCAGCAGTTACTCTGATACAGAAAGGCATTTT.

The chain is built from TRBV4-2 and TRBJ1-1, with D possibly matching TRBD1 (5 bases). The CDR3 spans 15 residues. The germline V and J ends were trimmed by 2 bases and 1 base, with 11 bases remaining between them. Germline CDR1 and CDR2: LGHNA and YNFKEQ. The CDR3 reads CASSQLGLGNTEAFF. The CDR3 DNA sequence: TGTGCCAGCAGCCAATTGGGGCTCGGGAACACTGAAGCTTTCTTT.

This clonotype was counted between two and nine times. One end of the junction varies from germline; a read error may be responsible. The chain recombines TRBV4-3 with TRBJ2-3; tentative D call: TRBD1 (6 bases). The CDR3 spans 16 residues. Germline V gene data show CDR1 as LGHNA and CDR2 as YSLEER. The CDR3 region is CASSFEGTGRPDTQYF. The CDR3 nucleotides are TGCGCTAGCAGCTTCGAGGGCACAGGGCGGCCAGATACGCAGTATTTT.

V usage is TRBV10-3 and J usage is TRBJ2-3, with 8 bases that match TRBD2. Germline-derived CDR1 and CDR2 are ENHRY and SYGVKD. The CDR3 covers 13 residues. J gave up 4 bases and V 7 bases, and 4 bases lay outside the gene matches. The CDR3 DNA reads TGTGCCATCAATACCGGGGGGGCAGATACGCAGTATTTT. Its translation: CAINTGGADTQYF.

This clonotype was seen a handful of times. The chain carries TRBV5-6 and TRBJ2-7, with 13 positions matching TRBD2. V shed 4 bases, J shed 0 bases, and the junction held 4 bases outside the gene matches. The CDR3 is made up of 16 amino acids. The germline gives CDR1 SGHDT, CDR2 YYEEEE. CDR3 nucleotide sequence: TGTGCCAGCAGCGCAGGACTAGCGGGGGCCTCCTACGAGCAGTACTTC. Residues: CASSAGLAGASYEQYF.

The genes are TRBV12-3 or TRBV12-4 and TRBJ2-2, with TRBD2 as a possible D gene (6 bases). V dropped 3 bases and J dropped 1 base, with 15 bases sitting between them. This CDR3 has 17 residues. The CDR3 sequence is CASSLSTSSGNTGELFF. The DNA of the CDR3 is TGTGCCAGCAGTTTGTCCACTAGCTCCGGGAACACCGGGGAGCTGTTTTTT.

This clonotype has more than one count but fewer than ten. The rearrangement joins TRBV6-5 to TRBJ1-5; D call uncertain. This CDR3 region has 13 residues. Germline assignment: CDR1 MNHEY and CDR2 SVGAGI. Trimming left V 5 bases short and J 5 bases short, with 10 bases between. As DNA, the CDR3 is TGTGCCAGCAGTCGTCTCAGAGATCAGCCCCAGCATTTT. Translated: CASSRLRDQPQHF.

This chain joins TRBV7-2 and TRBJ2-1; D uncertain. Germline-derived CDR1 and CDR2 are SGHTA and FQGNSA. CDR3 length equals 14 residues. Deletions cut 3 bases from V and 5 bases from J, with 11 bases between. CDR3 region: CASSLHRMDNEQFF. Here the CDR3 DNA reads TGTGCCAGCAGCTTGCACAGAATGGACAATGAGCAGTTCTTC.

This chain joins TRBV12-3 or TRBV12-4 and TRBJ2-1, with D hard to call. V shed 6 bases and J shed 8 bases, with 20 bases lying between them. The length of the CDR3 is 15 residues. CDR3 in amino acids: CASRLTVSPKDEQFF. CDR3 sequence (DNA): TGTGCCAGCAGATTGACGGTTTCCCCGAAGGATGAGCAGTTCTTC.